The rows below give T cell receptor beta chains drawn from one sample of a study of blood T cells in healthy people across ages. Via MiXCR, TCRdb re-called the 5' RACE reads, giving one row per CDR3 protein. The profile shows approximately 850,000 distinct CDR3 sequences, 58% of them singletons. The sample was blood. The origin of the receptors is a young man in good health. Each CDR3 is given with its conserved first and last residue. Each record gives: V gene, clone size, D gene, J gene, CDR3 DNA, CDR3 protein. A D gene is named only where the DNA matches it firmly. Some rows have no size entry. The others give once, few or many, or a class for an expanded clone.

v_gene: TRBV6-4; abundance: .; d_gene: .; j_gene: TRBJ2-6; CDR3nt: TGTGCCAGCAGTGAATCTAGAAGCTCTGGGGCCAACGTCCTGACTTTC; CDR3aa: CASSESRSSGANVLTF
v_gene: TRBV7-2; abundance: .; d_gene: .; j_gene: TRBJ2-4; CDR3nt: TGTGCCAGCAGCTTAATCTATGGCTCGGCCAAAAACATTCAGTACTTC; CDR3aa: CASSLIYGSAKNIQYF
v_gene: TRBV10-3; abundance: .; d_gene: TRBD2; j_gene: TRBJ2-5; CDR3nt: TGTGCCATCAGTGAGTCCACTGGGACTAGCGGCCGTGAGACCCAGTACTTC; CDR3aa: CAISESTGTSGRETQYF
v_gene: TRBV20-1; abundance: .; d_gene: .; j_gene: TRBJ2-3; CDR3nt: TGCAGTGCGCCAGGGGTATCCAGCACAGATACGCAGTATTTT; CDR3aa: CSAPGVSSTDTQYF
v_gene: TRBV29-1; abundance: .; d_gene: .; j_gene: TRBJ1-2; CDR3nt: TGCAGCGTCGGGGGCTTTTATGGCTACACCTTC; CDR3aa: CSVGGFYGYTF
v_gene: TRBV12-3/TRBV12-4; abundance: .; d_gene: .; j_gene: TRBJ2-3; CDR3nt: TGTGCCAGCAGTTTACTGGGGGCTCCCGACGATACGCAGTATTTT; CDR3aa: CASSLLGAPDDTQYF
v_gene: TRBV2; abundance: .; d_gene: .; j_gene: TRBJ2-7; CDR3nt: TGTGCCAGCAGTGTGGTTCTGAAGGTGGCCACCTACGAGCAGTACTTC; CDR3aa: CASSVVLKVATYEQYF
v_gene: TRBV20-1; abundance: .; d_gene: .; j_gene: TRBJ1-2; CDR3nt: TGCAGTGCTAGAGAACCTCCCCAGGAAAATGGCTACACCTTC; CDR3aa: CSAREPPQENGYTF
v_gene: TRBV29-1; abundance: .; d_gene: .; j_gene: TRBJ2-1; CDR3nt: TGCAGCGTTTCGGGCTTGCGGTACAATGAGCAGTTCTTC; CDR3aa: CSVSGLRYNEQFF
v_gene: TRBV12-3/TRBV12-4; abundance: .; d_gene: .; j_gene: TRBJ2-5; CDR3nt: TGTGCCAGCACGGGTGGGGGGTCATACAATGAGCAGTACTTC; CDR3aa: CASTGGGSYNEQYF
v_gene: TRBV20-1; abundance: .; d_gene: TRBD2; j_gene: TRBJ2-3; CDR3nt: TGCAGTGCTAGGACTAGCGGGAGAGACTCTACGCAGTATTTT; CDR3aa: CSARTSGRDSTQYF
v_gene: TRBV3-1; abundance: .; d_gene: .; j_gene: TRBJ2-5; CDR3nt: TGTGCCAGCAGCCAAGATGTGGGCCGTCAAGAGACCCAGTACTTC; CDR3aa: CASSQDVGRQETQYF
v_gene: TRBV10-3; abundance: few; d_gene: TRBD2; j_gene: TRBJ2-2; CDR3nt: TGTGCCATCAGTGAATCTAGCGGGGGGTCGAACACCGGGGAGCTGTTTTTT; CDR3aa: CAISESSGGSNTGELFF
v_gene: TRBV5-1; abundance: .; d_gene: .; j_gene: TRBJ1-1; CDR3nt: TGCGCCAGCAGTCTCCTAGGGTCTGAAGCTTTCTTT; CDR3aa: CASSLLGSEAFF
v_gene: TRBV4-3; abundance: few; d_gene: .; j_gene: TRBJ2-1; CDR3nt: TGCGCCAGCAGCCAAGATTCAAGGGGGGCCGGGCAAGAGCAGTTCTTC; CDR3aa: CASSQDSRGAGQEQFF
v_gene: TRBV28; abundance: .; d_gene: TRBD1; j_gene: TRBJ2-7; CDR3nt: TGTGCCAGCAGTGTCTCGGACAGGGGCGAGCAGTACTTC; CDR3aa: CASSVSDRGEQYF
v_gene: TRBV6-2/TRBV6-3; abundance: .; d_gene: .; j_gene: TRBJ2-1; CDR3nt: TGTGCCAGCAGGCCTCATCGGGTCCATGAGCAGTTCTTC; CDR3aa: CASRPHRVHEQFF
v_gene: TRBV7-2; abundance: .; d_gene: .; j_gene: TRBJ2-3; CDR3nt: TGTGCCAGCAGCTTAGCGGCACTTTCAGATACGCAGTATTTT; CDR3aa: CASSLAALSDTQYF
v_gene: TRBV6-5; abundance: few; d_gene: .; j_gene: TRBJ2-7; CDR3nt: TGTGCCAGCAGTCCCCCCATCCCCTACGAGCAGTACTTC; CDR3aa: CASSPPIPYEQYF
v_gene: TRBV5-5; abundance: .; d_gene: .; j_gene: TRBJ1-2; CDR3nt: TGTGCCAGCAGCCTGCGATGGCCCGGGTACTATGGCTACACCTTC; CDR3aa: CASSLRWPGYYGYTF
v_gene: TRBV4-3; abundance: .; d_gene: .; j_gene: TRBJ2-3; CDR3nt: TGCGCCAGCAGCCAAGAGGCCCTAGGTGCAGATACGCAGTATTTT; CDR3aa: CASSQEALGADTQYF
v_gene: TRBV2; abundance: .; d_gene: TRBD1; j_gene: TRBJ1-2; CDR3nt: TGTGCCAGCTGGGACAGGGTGGATGGCTACACCTTC; CDR3aa: CASWDRVDGYTF
v_gene: TRBV6-5; abundance: .; d_gene: TRBD2; j_gene: TRBJ2-7; CDR3nt: TGTGCCAGCAGTTTGGGACTAGCGGGAGAAGAAGTCGAGCAGTACTTC; CDR3aa: CASSLGLAGEEVEQYF
v_gene: TRBV20-1; abundance: .; d_gene: .; j_gene: TRBJ2-7; CDR3nt: TGCAGTGCTCCGGGCGGCTACGAGCAGTACTTC; CDR3aa: CSAPGGYEQYF
v_gene: TRBV29-1; abundance: .; d_gene: .; j_gene: TRBJ2-7; CDR3nt: TGCAGCGTTGAAGATTACGGGGGTTCTGACGAGCAGTACTTC; CDR3aa: CSVEDYGGSDEQYF
v_gene: TRBV29-1; abundance: few; d_gene: TRBD2; j_gene: TRBJ2-4; CDR3nt: TGCAGCGTTGCGGCTAGCGGGGGAGCCAAAAACATTCAGTACTTC; CDR3aa: CSVAASGGAKNIQYF
v_gene: TRBV4-3; abundance: few; d_gene: .; j_gene: TRBJ1-2; CDR3nt: TGCGCCAGCAGCCATCGGGGGGCTCACGGGGGATATGGCTACACCTTC; CDR3aa: CASSHRGAHGGYGYTF
v_gene: TRBV12-3/TRBV12-4; abundance: few; d_gene: TRBD1; j_gene: TRBJ1-6; CDR3nt: TGTGCCAGCAGTCTTACAGGGGGTAATTCACCCCTCCACTTT; CDR3aa: CASSLTGGNSPLHF
v_gene: TRBV3-1; abundance: .; d_gene: TRBD2; j_gene: TRBJ2-1; CDR3nt: TGTGCCAGCAGCCGAGCGGGGCTACGGTCCTACAATGAGCAGTTCTTC; CDR3aa: CASSRAGLRSYNEQFF
v_gene: TRBV6-1; abundance: .; d_gene: TRBD2; j_gene: TRBJ2-7; CDR3nt: TGTGCCAGCAGTGAGATTGGCGGGGGATCCTACGAGCAGTACTTC; CDR3aa: CASSEIGGGSYEQYF
v_gene: TRBV27; abundance: .; d_gene: .; j_gene: TRBJ2-5; CDR3nt: TGTGCCAGCAGTTTATCTCCCCTCCCACAAGAGACCCAGTACTTC; CDR3aa: CASSLSPLPQETQYF
v_gene: TRBV7-2; abundance: .; d_gene: TRBD1; j_gene: TRBJ1-5; CDR3nt: TGTGCCAGCAGCCGAAATACAGGGGAAAGTCAGCCCCAGCATTTT; CDR3aa: CASSRNTGESQPQHF
v_gene: TRBV10-3; abundance: .; d_gene: .; j_gene: TRBJ1-6; CDR3nt: TGTGCCATCAGTGACTTACCCGGCCCCCTCCACTTT; CDR3aa: CAISDLPGPLHF
v_gene: TRBV7-2; abundance: once; d_gene: .; j_gene: TRBJ1-6; CDR3nt: TGTGTCAGCAGCTTAGAAAGCACAGCTAATTCACCCCTCCACTTT; CDR3aa: CVSSLESTANSPLHF
v_gene: TRBV29-1; abundance: few; d_gene: .; j_gene: TRBJ2-7; CDR3nt: TGCAGCGTTGATCTTGGGTTCCGGGATGAGCAGTACTTC; CDR3aa: CSVDLGFRDEQYF
v_gene: TRBV12-3/TRBV12-4; abundance: .; d_gene: .; j_gene: TRBJ2-7; CDR3nt: TGTGCCAGCAGTTCCCCTTCATTTCAGGGGAGCCCCTACGAGCAGTACTTC; CDR3aa: CASSSPSFQGSPYEQYF
v_gene: TRBV11-1; abundance: .; d_gene: .; j_gene: TRBJ2-7; CDR3nt: TGTGCCAGCAGCTTAGTAGGGGAGGCTTACGAGCAGTACTTC; CDR3aa: CASSLVGEAYEQYF
v_gene: TRBV29-1; abundance: few; d_gene: .; j_gene: TRBJ1-2; CDR3nt: TGCAGCGTTGAAGTCGGCACAGGGAACTATGGCTACACCTTC; CDR3aa: CSVEVGTGNYGYTF
v_gene: TRBV5-1; abundance: .; d_gene: .; j_gene: TRBJ2-3; CDR3nt: TGCGCCAGCAGCCCCATGCCCCAAACAGATACGCAGTATTTT; CDR3aa: CASSPMPQTDTQYF
v_gene: TRBV5-1; abundance: many; d_gene: .; j_gene: TRBJ2-3; CDR3nt: TGCGCCAGCACTATAACAACTAGCACAGATACGCAGTATTTT; CDR3aa: CASTITTSTDTQYF
v_gene: TRBV4-2; abundance: .; d_gene: TRBD2; j_gene: TRBJ2-3; CDR3nt: TGTGCCAGCAGCCAGACCGGGACTAGCGGGAGTTTGGATACGCAGTATTTT; CDR3aa: CASSQTGTSGSLDTQYF
v_gene: TRBV5-1; abundance: .; d_gene: TRBD1; j_gene: TRBJ2-7; CDR3nt: TGCGCCAGCAGCGTCCGGACAGGAGCCCCTGGCGAGCAGTACTTC; CDR3aa: CASSVRTGAPGEQYF
v_gene: TRBV14; abundance: few; d_gene: .; j_gene: TRBJ1-2; CDR3nt: TGTGCCAGCAGCTTGAGGGTTAACTATGGCTACACCTTC; CDR3aa: CASSLRVNYGYTF
v_gene: TRBV7-2; abundance: few; d_gene: .; j_gene: TRBJ2-1; CDR3nt: TGTGCCAGCAGCCCTCAGGGTTGGTCCAATGAGCAGTTCTTC; CDR3aa: CASSPQGWSNEQFF
v_gene: TRBV7-8; abundance: .; d_gene: TRBD1; j_gene: TRBJ1-1; CDR3nt: TGTGCCAGCAGCTTCCGGGACAGGGGGGTAGAGAACACTGAAGCTTTCTTT; CDR3aa: CASSFRDRGVENTEAFF
v_gene: TRBV18; abundance: .; d_gene: .; j_gene: TRBJ2-1; CDR3nt: TGTGCCAGCTCACCACGGGGAGCCCAGGCCGCTCTGAATGAGCAGTTCTTC; CDR3aa: CASSPRGAQAALNEQFF
v_gene: TRBV5-1; abundance: few; d_gene: TRBD1; j_gene: TRBJ1-1; CDR3nt: TGCGCCAGTAGTTTTGATGGACAGGGCCTATCGAACACTGAAGCTTTCTTT; CDR3aa: CASSFDGQGLSNTEAFF
v_gene: TRBV27; abundance: .; d_gene: .; j_gene: TRBJ2-7; CDR3nt: TGTGCCAGCAGGCCCATTTCTCGCTACGAGCAGTACTTC; CDR3aa: CASRPISRYEQYF
v_gene: TRBV6-1; abundance: .; d_gene: .; j_gene: TRBJ2-5; CDR3nt: TGTGCCAGCAGTGCCGGGCTGGCCCAGACAGGACAAGAGACCCAGTACTTC; CDR3aa: CASSAGLAQTGQETQYF
v_gene: TRBV10-3; abundance: once; d_gene: TRBD1; j_gene: TRBJ2-3; CDR3nt: TGTGCCATCAGTATCGGACAGGGGACAGATACGCAGTATTTT; CDR3aa: CAISIGQGTDTQYF
v_gene: TRBV29-1; abundance: .; d_gene: .; j_gene: TRBJ2-1; CDR3nt: TGCAGCGTTGAAATTTTCATCTACAATGAGCAGTTCTTC; CDR3aa: CSVEIFIYNEQFF
v_gene: TRBV4-2; abundance: .; d_gene: .; j_gene: TRBJ2-7; CDR3nt: TGTGCCAGCAGCCGTGGACAGATCCCCTACGAGCAGTACTTC; CDR3aa: CASSRGQIPYEQYF
v_gene: TRBV20-1; abundance: .; d_gene: .; j_gene: TRBJ2-7; CDR3nt: TGCAGTGCTAGGGGTCGTCTACCCTACTACGAGCAGTACTTC; CDR3aa: CSARGRLPYYEQYF
v_gene: TRBV7-9; abundance: .; d_gene: TRBD1; j_gene: TRBJ1-1; CDR3nt: TGTGCCAGCAGCCCGAAGACAGGGTTCCTGAACACTGAAGCTTTCTTT; CDR3aa: CASSPKTGFLNTEAFF
v_gene: TRBV3-1; abundance: .; d_gene: .; j_gene: TRBJ2-1; CDR3nt: TGTGCCAGCAGCCACCGAGGGGCGACTAGTACTGAGCAGTTCTTC; CDR3aa: CASSHRGATSTEQFF
v_gene: TRBV3-1; abundance: .; d_gene: .; j_gene: TRBJ2-7; CDR3nt: TGTGCCAGCAGCGCATCGGGGCCACTAATCTACGAGCAGTACTTC; CDR3aa: CASSASGPLIYEQYF
v_gene: TRBV20-1; abundance: .; d_gene: TRBD2; j_gene: TRBJ2-1; CDR3nt: TGCAGTGCTAGAGATTGGACTTCGCGGGGGGCCACACCCAATGAGCAGTTCTTC; CDR3aa: CSARDWTSRGATPNEQFF